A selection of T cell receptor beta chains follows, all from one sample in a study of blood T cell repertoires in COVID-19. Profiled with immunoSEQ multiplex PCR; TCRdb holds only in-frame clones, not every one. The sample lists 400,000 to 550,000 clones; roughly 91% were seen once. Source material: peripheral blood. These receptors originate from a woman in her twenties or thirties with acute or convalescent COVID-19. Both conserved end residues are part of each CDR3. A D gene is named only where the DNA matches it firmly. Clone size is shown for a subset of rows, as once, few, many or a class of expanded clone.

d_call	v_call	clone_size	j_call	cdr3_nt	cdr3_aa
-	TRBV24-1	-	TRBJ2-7	TGTGCCACCAGTGATCTCAACGGGAACGAGCAGTACTTC	CATSDLNGNEQYF
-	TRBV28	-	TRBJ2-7	TGTGCCAGCAGTTTAATGGGGCGACCCTACGAGCAGTACTTC	CASSLMGRPYEQYF
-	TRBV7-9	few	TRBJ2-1	TGTGCCAGCAGCCCGGGGGTGTTAGGGAGGAGGAGCAATGAGCAGTTCTTC	CASSPGVLGRRSNEQFF
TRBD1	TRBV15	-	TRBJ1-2	TGTGCCACCAGCAGAGGGGGGCGCAGGACAGGGAACTATGGCTACACCTTC	CATSRGGRRTGNYGYTF
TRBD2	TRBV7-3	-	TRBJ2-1	TGTGCCAGCAGCTTATCCGGGACTAGCGGGGGGGCCGCAGATGAGCAGTTCTTC	CASSLSGTSGGAADEQFF
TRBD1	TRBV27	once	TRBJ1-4	TGTGCCAGCAGTTCCGGACAGGGAGCTAATGAAAAACTGTTTTTT	CASSSGQGANEKLFF
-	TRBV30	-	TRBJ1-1	TGTGCCTGGATTACGGCATCCAGGGGATACCTAGAAGCTTTCTTT	CAWITASRGYLEAFF
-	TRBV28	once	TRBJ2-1	TGTGCCAGCTATTCAGGGTCTTCCTACAATGAGCAGTTCTTC	CASYSGSSYNEQFF
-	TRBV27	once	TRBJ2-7	TGTGCCAGCAGTTCCCCCGGCTACGAGCAGTACTTC	CASSSPGYEQYF
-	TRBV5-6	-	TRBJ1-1	TGTGCCAGCAGCCTAATAAAGACTGAAGCTTTCTTT	CASSLIKTEAFF
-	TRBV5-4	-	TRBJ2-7	TGTGCCAGCAGCTTGGGTCGACACTACGAGCAGTACTTC	CASSLGRHYEQYF
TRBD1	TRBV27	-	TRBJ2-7	TGTGCCAGCAGTTTTCGGCTTACAGGGGGCCTTGGCGAGCAGTACTTC	CASSFRLTGGLGEQYF
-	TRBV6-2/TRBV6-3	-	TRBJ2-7	TGTGCCAGCAGTAGGTCGGGTTACGAGCAGTACTTC	CASSRSGYEQYF
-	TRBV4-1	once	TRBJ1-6	TGCGCCAGCAGCCCTTCAGAGACAGCAAATTCACCCCTCCACTTT	CASSPSETANSPLHF
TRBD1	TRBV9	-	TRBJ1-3	TGTGCCAGCAGTGCTACAGGGGGCCAGAACTCTGGAAACACCATATATTTT	CASSATGGQNSGNTIYF
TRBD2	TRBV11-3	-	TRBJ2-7	TGTGCCAGCAGCTTAGATGGAATAGCGGGTACCTACGAGCAGTACTTC	CASSLDGIAGTYEQYF
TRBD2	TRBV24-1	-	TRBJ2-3	TGTGCCACCAGTGATTTAAGAGCGGGGGTGACAGATACGCAGTATTTT	CATSDLRAGVTDTQYF
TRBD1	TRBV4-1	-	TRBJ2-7	TGCGCCAGCAGCCAAGTGGGACAGGGGATAAACGAGCAGTACTTC	CASSQVGQGINEQYF
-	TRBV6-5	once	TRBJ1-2	TGTGCCAGCAGTCCCGACATTACTAACTATGGCTACACCTTC	CASSPDITNYGYTF
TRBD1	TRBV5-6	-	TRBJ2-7	TGTGCCAGCAGCTTAGGGACAGCGACAGAGTACTTC	CASSLGTATEYF